One T cell receptor (beta chain) is described in this entry. Its antigen remains unknown. This specimen belongs to a study of cytomegalovirus exposure and HLA in healthy donors. Study-level information: According to later analysis, the same platform produced the approximately 120 validation and approximately 630 first-cohort repertoires. Study-wide findings and caveats: Cytomegalovirus status was reportedly diagnosed by the classifier with high specificity and sensitivity. There were some public TCRs occurring in many donors, but most TCR sequences were rare. The finding came from a later analysis; first-cohort TCR clusters tended to co-occur in the roughly 120 validation repertoires.

This table comes from immunoSEQ multiplex PCR, and its TCRdb copy is limited to in-frame clones, with some not included. The sample carries roughly 170,000 clones, 80% to 85% recorded once. Per germline, CDR1 SGHAT and CDR2 FQDESV (reference sequence). J was trimmed by 4 bases and V by 1 base; bases with no gene match: 3. This CDR3 comprises 15 residues. This chain joins TRBV11-1 and TRBJ2-2; TRBD1 aligns across 7 bases. The source material was PBMCs. The TCR originated in a woman under 30 in good health and CMV-seropositive. Here the CDR3 reads CASSLGQGITGELFF. Here the CDR3 DNA reads TGTGCCAGCAGCTTAGGACAGGGTATCACCGGGGAGCTGTTTTTT.